Sequencing of this T cell receptor beta chain was carried out in a study of T cells in Graves' hyperthyroidism and ophthalmopathy (dated by TCRdb to about 2019). Some background on the complete study: Peripheral blood was sampled at the time of initial diagnosis, prior to any treatment. For training and testing, the 100 or so patients in the discovery cohort were randomly divided in a 7:3 ratio. The paper describes TCR Vbeta CDR3 sequencing of 140 or so peripheral blood samples, made up of 43 ophthalmopathy patients, roughly 75 hyperthyroidism patients and about 17 progressor patients. After blood sampling, hyperthyroidism patients were treated with methimazole at a starting dose of 30 mg daily, and ophthalmopathy patients were treated with high-dose intravenous methylprednisolone. Whether ophthalmopathy could be predicted prospectively was tested in an independent validation cohort made up of under 20 hyperthyroidism patients plus 17 patients who later progressed to ophthalmopathy. Thyroid tissue and blood T-cell repertoires from more than five Graves' hyperthyroidism patients were also compared in the study. To identify distinguishing TCR V-J signatures, a discovery cohort of around 100 patients was used, comprising some 45 with Graves' ophthalmopathy and around 60 with stable Graves' hyperthyroidism. Study-wide conclusions, independent of this receptor: Ophthalmopathy was separated from stable hyperthyroidism by a 13 V-J signature model, with over 85% sensitivity and approximately 81% specificity obtained in cross-validation and 80%/75% obtained in testing. Most expanded thyroid clonotypes (frequency above 0.001) were also found in blood, which suggests that blood repertoires may mirror thyroid immune responses. In validation, progression to ophthalmopathy was predicted by the model with 70.59% sensitivity and roughly 76% specificity, a median of about 6 months before onset. No statistical method was used to fix the sample size in advance, and group allocation was not hidden from the investigators.

Amplification of TCR beta CDR3 regions was carried out from RNA transcripts. The TCR CDR3 was subjected to a first round of RT-PCR using the HTBI primer set and the Qiagen OneStep RT-PCR kit. Libraries were constructed in a second round of multiplex PCR, after which size selection and purification were performed. Paired-end sequencing of the libraries was performed with 100 bp reads on an Illumina HiSeq2000. Under the source paper's analysis protocol: Raw data were processed with SOAPnuke, discarding reads with adapters, uncalled bases, mean Phred below 15, or no exact constant-primer or identifier match. COPE v1.2.5 was used to merge high-quality paired reads, and clonotypes were defined as unique nucleotide sequences. MiTCR v1.1 was used to align the clonotypes against IMGT TRBV, TRBD and TRBJ reference segments. The analysis was restricted to V-J combinations with a frequency above 0.0001, which together covered roughly 99% of the repertoires. A TCS score was defined as the ratio between F50 (clonal expansion) and ExV (chaos), using BLOSUM62-based TCRdist between CDR3 peptides within each V-J. Welch's t-statistics and random forest reduced around 510 V-J features to under 15, which were used in a naive Bayes classifier (R e1071). TCRdb passed the public sequencing reads through fastp at Q25 and MiXCR, retaining productive beta sequences. Entries are consolidated by CDR3 protein sequence, retaining the most common genes and DNA. TCRdb, not the authors, supplied the V and J calls. In all, the sample holds 310,000 or so distinct CDR3 sequences, and around 15% of those were seen once. The ten largest clones capture about 50% of the sample.

Here V drops 5 bases and J drops 7 bases, and the junction holds 8 bases not matched to any gene. The germline V gene (reference sequence) specifies MNHEY as CDR1 and SMNVEV as CDR2. Including the terminal cysteine and phenylalanine, the CDR3 comprises 15 residues. Only the CDR3 region is kept as DNA, spanning 45 bases read in frame from base 1. In the ophthalmopathy patients, disease was moderately to severely active, with a Clinical Activity Score of 3 or more, a NOSPECS grade of 4 or more, and a duration of less than 3 months. Patients with uncontrolled infections, other autoimmune diseases, pregnancy or lactation were excluded. Diagnoses were established on the basis of clinical symptoms, serum thyroxine and TRAb, thyroid ultrasound, and orbital computed tomography. PBMCs were separated from roughly 9.3 ml of fresh peripheral blood using Ficoll-Paque density gradient centrifugation. Trizol reagent was used to extract total RNA, and RNA quality was then checked on an Agilent 2100 Bioanalyzer.

This clonotype was seen at least ten times. This receptor's antigen is unknown. It has no much larger one-base neighbor in the sample; base qualities were not kept. This TCR derives from a woman in her sixties or seventies with Graves' ophthalmopathy. Sequenced material: blood. The sequence links TRBV27 to TRBJ1-6; TRBD1 fits 7 bases in the junction. At the DNA level, the sequence is TGTGCCAGCAGTACTGAACAGGGGAGGAATTCACCCCTCCACTTT. It translates to CASSTEQGRNSPLHF.